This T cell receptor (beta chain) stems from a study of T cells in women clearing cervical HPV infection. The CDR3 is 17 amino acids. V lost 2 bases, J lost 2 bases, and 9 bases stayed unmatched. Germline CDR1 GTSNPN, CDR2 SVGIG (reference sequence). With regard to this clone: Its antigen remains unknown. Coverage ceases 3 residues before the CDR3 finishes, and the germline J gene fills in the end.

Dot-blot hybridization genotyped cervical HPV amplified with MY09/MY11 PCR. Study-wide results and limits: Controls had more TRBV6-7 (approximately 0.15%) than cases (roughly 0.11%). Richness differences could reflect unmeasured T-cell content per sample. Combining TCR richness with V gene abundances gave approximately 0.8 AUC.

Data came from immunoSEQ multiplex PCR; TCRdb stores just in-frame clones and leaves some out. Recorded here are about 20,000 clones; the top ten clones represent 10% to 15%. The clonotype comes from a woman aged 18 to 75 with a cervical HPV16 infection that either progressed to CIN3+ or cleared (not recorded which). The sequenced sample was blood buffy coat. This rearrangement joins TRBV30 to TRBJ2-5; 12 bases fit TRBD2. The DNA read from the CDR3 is TGTGCCTGGAGTAGACTTCTAGCGGGAGGGCCGCAAGAGACC. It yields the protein CAWSRLLAGGPQET. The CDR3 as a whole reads CAWSRLLAGGPQETQYF.